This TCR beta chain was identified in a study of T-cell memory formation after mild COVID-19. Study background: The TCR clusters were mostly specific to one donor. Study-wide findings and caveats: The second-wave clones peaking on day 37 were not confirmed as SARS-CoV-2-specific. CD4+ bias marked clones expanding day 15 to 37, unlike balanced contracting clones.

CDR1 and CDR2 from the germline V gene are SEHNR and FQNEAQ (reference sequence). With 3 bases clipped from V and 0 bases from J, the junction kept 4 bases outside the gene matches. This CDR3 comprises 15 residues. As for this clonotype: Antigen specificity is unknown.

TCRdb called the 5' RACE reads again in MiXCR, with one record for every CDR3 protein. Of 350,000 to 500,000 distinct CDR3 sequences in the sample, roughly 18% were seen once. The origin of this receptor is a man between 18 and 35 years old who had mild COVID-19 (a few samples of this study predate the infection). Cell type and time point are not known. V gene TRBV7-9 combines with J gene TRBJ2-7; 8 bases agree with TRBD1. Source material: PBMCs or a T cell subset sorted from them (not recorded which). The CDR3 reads CASSLAGGYSYEQYF. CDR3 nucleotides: TGTGCCAGCAGCTTGGCAGGGGGCTACTCCTACGAGCAGTACTTC.